This is a list of T cell receptor beta chains from one sample in a study of cytomegalovirus exposure and HLA in healthy donors. Method: immunoSEQ multiplex PCR; TCRdb's copy keeps in-frame clones and lacks some. In the table there are 200,000 or so clones, about 90% of which are singletons. The sequencing sample was made of PBMCs. All receptors come from a girl in the first two years of life in good health and CMV-seronegative. Each CDR3 is given without its conserved first and last residue. Clone size is stated in some rows and not others, as once, few, many or a class when expanded.

. TRBJ2-3 TRBV7-2 ASSSAPVGGALNTQY
once TRBJ2-5 TRBV5-1 ASSLAALSGGQETQY
. TRBJ2-7 TRBV23-1 ASSPGGLYEQY
once TRBJ1-1 TRBV5-1 ASSLGTGGHTEAF
. TRBJ2-5 TRBV2 ASSEDRETQY
. TRBJ2-7 TRBV2 ASSEAPPGLKY
. TRBJ1-2 TRBV7-3 ASSRGTGDGYT
. TRBJ2-2 TRBV27 ASSRQGVTNTGELF
. TRBJ1-6 TRBV5-1 ASTSLGGNSPLH
. TRBJ2-2 TRBV7-9 ASSLGAGGNTGELF
. TRBJ2-3 TRBV19 ASRERGTQY
. TRBJ2-2 TRBV6-5 ASSRLAGNTGELF
. TRBJ2-7 TRBV19 ASSRQAGPYEQY
. TRBJ2-3 TRBV27 ASTKGLAGDSTQY
. TRBJ2-2 TRBV19 ASSSQGGELF
. TRBJ2-3 TRBV30 ASGLAGTDTQY